Each of the 19 T cell receptor beta chains below was sequenced from the same sample in a study of shared clonotypes between healthy human individuals. TCRdb's table, derived via immunoSEQ multiplex PCR, lists solely in-frame clones and lacks some. The sample lists approximately 500,000 clones, almost 97% occurring once. The sequenced material came from naive CD4+ T cells sorted from blood. Described subset: CD45RA+ positively selected. The receptors shown here come from a woman aged 25 to 39 in good health.

The J gene is TRBJ2-7, the V gene TRBV7-3; no clear D. The germline V gene has CDR1 SGHTA and CDR2 FQGTGA. The CDR3 spans 13 residues. Trimming took off 3 bases at V and 5 bases at J, with 11 bases between the two ends. CDR3 sequence: CASSFSQADEQYF. CDR3 coding DNA: TGTGCCAGCAGCTTTTCTCAGGCAGACGAGCAGTACTTC.

The chain links TRBV7-9 to TRBJ1-2; TRBD1 might be the D (5 bases). V shed 4 bases and J shed 7 bases, with 19 bases lying between them. The CDR3 loop spans 15 amino acids. Germline loops: CDR1 SEHNR, CDR2 FQNEAQ (reference sequence). CDR3 sequence reads: CASSSTADRVGGYTF. In DNA, the CDR3 is TGTGCCAGCAGCTCCACCGCCGACAGAGTTGGTGGCTACACCTTC.

J is TRBJ2-5 and V is TRBV11-3, with TRBD1 matching over 7 bases. TRBJ2-7 explains the end of the DNA better; the J call may be wrong. Looked up from germline, CDR1 is SGHNT and CDR2 is YENEEA. The CDR3 consists of 15 residues. CDR3 coding DNA: TGTGCCAGCAGCGACCGACAGGGCGCGGCCTACGAGCAGTACTTC. This gives the protein CASSDRQGAAYEQYF.

V gene TRBV6-1 combines with J gene TRBJ1-1; TRBD1 aligns across 7 bases. V lost 8 bases and J lost 4; bases outside the gene matches: 10. The length of the CDR3 is 14 residues. CDR1 MNHNS and CDR2 SASEGT come from the germline V gene. Written as DNA, the CDR3 is TGTGCCAGCGGAGCCGGGACAGCGCTCACTGAAGCTTTCTTT. The encoded protein is CASGAGTALTEAFF.

The rearrangement joins TRBV18 to TRBJ2-7, with D unclear. The V gene lost 4 bases and the J gene lost 3 bases, with 16 bases spanning the gap. The CDR3 covers 15 residues. The germline V gene has CDR1 KGHSH and CDR2 LQKENI. Here the CDR3 DNA reads TGTGCCAGCTCACGGAGACAAGCCCCGGGCTACGAGCAGTACTTC. Residues: CASSRRQAPGYEQYF.

The rearrangement joins TRBV25-1 to TRBJ1-2; unclear D gene. V lost 0 bases to trimming and J lost 3 bases, with 8 bases between them. Germline V CDR1 and CDR2: MGHDK, SYGVNS. This CDR3 spans 14 amino acids. The CDR3 sequence: CASSEYELHYGYTF. CDR3 in DNA: TGTGCCAGCAGTGAATACGAGCTCCACTATGGCTACACCTTC.

This clone has a handful of counts. The V and J genes are TRBV4-1 and TRBJ2-7; D is perhaps TRBD2 (6 bases). Germline-derived CDR1 and CDR2 are MGHRA and YSYEKL. V was clipped by 4 bases and J by 3 bases, with 16 bases between them. The CDR3 consists of 15 residues. The CDR3 DNA reads as TGCGCCAGCAGCCTCACCCCCGCGGGGAGCTACGAGCAGTACTTC. Protein sequence: CASSLTPAGSYEQYF.

The chain is built from TRBV18 and TRBJ1-4, with D unresolved. Trimming shortened V by 5 bases and J by 2 bases, and 9 bases separated the two germline ends. Looked up from germline, CDR1 is KGHSH and CDR2 is LQKENI. The CDR3 runs to 14 residues. CDR3 sequence: CASSSRSTNEKLFF. The CDR3 region has the DNA TGTGCCAGCTCAAGTAGGTCCACTAATGAAAAACTGTTTTTT.

The chain combines TRBV28 with TRBJ2-7, with D unresolved. V shed 4 bases and J shed 4 bases, with 17 bases lying between them. The V gene's germline CDR1 is MDHEN and CDR2 SYDVKM. CDR3 length equals 15 residues. DNA of the CDR3: TGTGCCAGCAGTTCGGTTGTGGGTTGGGATTACGAGCAGTACTTC. Its translation is CASSSVVGWDYEQYF.

This clone came up once. This chain connects TRBV7-9 to TRBJ1-1, with a possible D match to TRBD1 (5 bases). V was shortened by 3 bases and J by 1 base, with 12 bases between the two germline ends. This CDR3 contains 15 residues. Germline values: CDR1 SEHNR, CDR2 FQNEAQ (reference sequence). The CDR3 loop is CASSFAGLGNTEAFF. The CDR3 DNA reads as TGTGCCAGCAGCTTCGCGGGGCTCGGGAACACTGAAGCTTTCTTT.

The rearrangement uses TRBV19 and TRBJ2-2; 7 bases are shared with TRBD2. The CDR3 loop spans 15 amino acids. Germline V lookup: CDR1 LNHDA, CDR2 SQIVND (reference sequence). Trimming removed 4 bases from V and 9 bases from J; junction bases left unmatched: 11. This chain's CDR3 is CASSTGGSGSRELFF. DNA of the CDR3: TGTGCCAGTAGTACGGGAGGATCAGGGTCCAGGGAGCTGTTTTTT.

The CDR3 is CASSDRVSTGELFF. In nucleotides, the CDR3 is TGTGCCAGCAGTGATAGGGTCTCCACCGGGGAGCTGTTTTTT. The gene calls are TRBV2 and TRBJ2-2, with D unresolved. Trimming removed 3 bases at V and 4 bases at J, with 9 bases between. CDR1 and CDR2 from the germline V gene are SNHLY and FYNNEI. The CDR3 covers 14 residues.

The V gene is TRBV4-2, the J gene TRBJ1-6; 7 bases map to TRBD1. This CDR3 is 16 amino acids long. The germline V gene has CDR1 LGHNA and CDR2 YNFKEQ. Trimming removed 0 bases from V and 7 bases from J; junction bases left unmatched: 6. CDR3 coding DNA: TGTGCCAGCAGCCAAGAACAGGGGATACAAAATTCACCCCTCCACTTT. Translation: CASSQEQGIQNSPLHF.

The J gene is TRBJ2-7, the V gene TRBV5-4, with D possibly being TRBD1 (5 bases). V shed 4 bases and J shed 5 bases, with 19 bases lying between them. CDR1 SGHNT and CDR2 YYREEE come from the germline V gene (reference sequence). The CDR3 covers 15 residues. The CDR3, as DNA: TGTGCCAGCAGCACCATACAGGCTGCGCCCCACGAGCAGTACTTC. This sequence encodes CASSTIQAAPHEQYF.

This clone was observed a single time. This chain joins TRBV9 and TRBJ2-1, with 8 bases aligning to TRBD2. Trimming took 0 bases from V and 10 from J; bases not matched to a gene: 3. The CDR3 loop spans 13 amino acids. CDR1 is SGDLS, CDR2 YYNGEE, per germline. CDR3 sequence (DNA): TGTGCCAGCAGCGTAGGGACTAGCATCGAGCAGTTCTTC. This encodes CASSVGTSIEQFF.

This chain connects TRBV7-6 to TRBJ2-7; 7 bases line up with TRBD1. V lost 5 bases to trimming and J lost 6 bases; unmatched junction nucleotides: 4. The length of the CDR3 is 12 residues. Germline V gene data show CDR1 as SGHVS and CDR2 as FNYEAQ. CDR3 sequence: CASSPRGSEQYF. DNA for the CDR3: TGTGCCAGCAGCCCCAGGGGGTCCGAGCAGTACTTC.

The rearrangement uses TRBV5-4 and TRBJ2-5; tentatively, D is TRBD1 or TRBD2 (5 bases each). The germline V gene has CDR1 SGHNT and CDR2 YYREEE (reference sequence). Trimming cost V 2 bases and J 3 bases, with 17 bases left between them. The CDR3 extends over 16 amino acids. Written as DNA, the CDR3 is TGTGCCAGCAGCTTTGCAACCGGGACCACAAAAGAGACCCAGTACTTC. Protein: CASSFATGTTKETQYF.

This clone was recorded once. The genes are TRBV28 and TRBJ2-7; 8 bases line up with TRBD2. Unmatched junction bases numbered 15, after V lost 6 bases and J lost 5 bases. Looked up from germline, CDR1 is MDHEN and CDR2 is SYDVKM. The CDR3 has 16 amino acids. Here the CDR3 DNA reads TGTGCCAGCAGCACTGCGGACGCGGGAGGAGTCGACGAGCAGTACTTC. Protein sequence: CASSTADAGGVDEQYF.

The chain combines TRBV5-1 with TRBJ1-2; a weak D match, TRBD1 (6 bases). The V gene's germline CDR1 is SGHRS and CDR2 YFSETQ. V lost 4 bases to trimming and J lost 2 bases, with 12 bases between them. The CDR3 runs 14 residues. CDR3 region: CASSREGDNYGYTF. In DNA form, the CDR3 reads TGCGCCAGCAGCCGGGAGGGGGACAACTATGGCTACACCTTC.